This record covers a single T cell receptor (beta chain). The entry originates in a study of T cell responses to AZD1222 COVID-19 vaccine. The V gene lost 5 bases and the J gene lost 6 bases, with 11 bases spanning the gap. CDR1 SGHRS and CDR2 YFSETQ come from the germline V gene. The CDR3 consists of 12 residues. Here immunoSEQ multiplex PCR was the method, and the copy in TCRdb shows in-frame clones only, minus some. Of approximately 100,000 clones in the sample, about 90% were seen once. Specimen: peripheral blood, collected on day 0 of AZD1222 vaccination. The receptor comes from an adult in good health. This chain joins TRBV5-1 and TRBJ1-2, with D possibly matching TRBD1 (5 bases). This CDR3 is CASSPGLNGYTF. CDR3 bases: TGCGCCAGCAGTCCGGGACTGAATGGCTACACCTTC. The full variable domain, rest sourced from reference TRBV5-1 and TRBJ1-2, is KAGVTQTPRYLIKTRGQQVTLSCSPISGHRSVSWYQQTPGQGLQFLFEYFSETQRNKGNFPGRFSGRQFSNSRSEMNVSTLELGDSALYLCASSPGLNGYTFGSGTRLTVV.